This T cell receptor beta chain is from a study of shared clonotypes between healthy human individuals (dated by TCRdb to 2019 to 2021). The study in broad terms: Three men and two women, aged 18 to 49 years, made up the cohort. Leukapheresis yielded between about 0.94 and 8.9 billion PBMCs per donor. For each donor, CD4 naive and CD4 memory were each run on three plates, CD8 naive on two plates, and CD8 memory on one plate. To increase sequencing depth and limit assay-specific biases, TCR repertoire library preparation and sequencing were carried out by different laboratories using diverse techniques. To estimate repertoire size and how much clonotypes are shared between individuals, the study performed deep sequencing of blood TCR repertoires from roughly five healthy adults.

CD8 naive samples were CD45RO-negative cells positively selected for CCR7, giving a CD45RA+CCR7+ population that excluded TemRA cells. Donors were healthy HIV-negative adults with no recently reported acute infections or vaccinations. Every donor was a Caucasian adult living in Nashville, Tennessee, USA. After blood collection by leukapheresis, PBMCs were isolated using Ficoll-Histopaque density gradient centrifugation and then cryopreserved in the vapor phase of liquid nitrogen. Analytical flow cytometry was used to check the purity and quantity of each magnetically sorted T cell population. Each sorted fraction had its genomic DNA isolated and then quantified by UV absorbance on a Nanodrop 2000c. Using the deep immunoSEQ assay, multiplex PCR amplified TCR CDR3 regions from genomic DNA. Extracted genomic DNA from each cell subset was distributed evenly across all wells of several immunoSEQ 96-well plates, and each plate was treated as a replicate. For sorted subsets, around 200 ng genomic DNA, equal to 30,000 or so T cell genomes, was loaded into each replicate PCR. Purified libraries were measured with a Qubit 3.0 fluorometer, size-checked on a Bioanalyzer 2100, and measured again with the KAPA Library Quantification kit. A separate single-read 150-cycle Illumina NextSeq 550 flow cell was used to sequence each immunoSEQ 96-well plate. Regarding the original processing steps: The immunoSEQ output contained only junctional sequences without quality scores, so filtering could not match that applied to full-length reads. To assign V/J genes and CDR3, sequences were annotated against IMGT germline references using PyIR, a Python wrapper for IgBLAST v1.9. Reads with weak V/J assignments (E-value above 1e-6), missing CDR3, stop codons, out-of-frame junctions, or ambiguous translated residues were removed. A V3J clonotype was defined by an identical inferred V gene, J gene, and CDR3 amino acid sequence. Percentage overlap between repertoires was calculated by dividing the number of shared unique clonotypes by the size of the smaller repertoire. Richness of each repertoire was evaluated using RTK rarefaction, the Chao1 estimator, and Recon v2.1 estimates of unobserved clonotypes. Generation probabilities were computed with OLGA for all TCRbeta clonotypes obtained by the gDNA method from four donors. Here the immuneACCESS table is served through TCRdb, limited to in-frame sequences with V and J called. Missing clones are a known gap in these copies; in checked studies unresolved V genes cover under half, and the rest lacks a known reason. The V and J calls and the clone size are those of that table, but D and trimming were determined from the DNA. This sample gives millions of clones in total; 90% to 95% of them show up just once. The ten biggest clones cover around 1.7% of the sample.

CDR1 and CDR2 (SGHVS, FNYEAQ) derive from the germline V gene. The CDR3 numbers 13 residues from cysteine through phenylalanine. Only the CDR3 DNA stays, 39 bases, in frame from base 1. V ends up 6 bases short and J 4 bases short, with an unmatched junction base count of 4. Study-level results and caveats: Higher generation probabilities were observed for clonotypes shared by all four sorted-subset donors than for non-shared clonotypes. Based on pairwise subsampling, the degree of clonotype sharing among donors was expected to be affected by sequencing depth. Incomplete sequencing was indicated by rarefaction of sorted-subset datasets, despite the large sequencing depth. Sampling was limited to blood, and TCR repertoires in tissue likely differ from TCR repertoires in blood. Naive subsets generally had larger estimated clonotype richness than memory subsets did. Sharing across four donors was observed for around 4.8% of naive CD4, under 4% of naive CD8, 2% to 2.5% of memory CD4, and 0.4% of memory CD8 clonotypes. The small number of donors limited the genetic and exposure-history diversity represented.

Turning to this clone: The target of this receptor is not known. Base quality data are lacking; no much larger clone is found one base away.

The V and J genes are TRBV7-6 and TRBJ2-5, and TRBD1 matches 8 of the central bases. The sequenced material came from naive CD8+ T cells from PBMCs. In the paper's terms, the cell subset or site label means: CD45RA+CCR7+. This receptor was taken from a man younger than 35 in good health. Some clones in this sample may be carry-over from other donors' samples. The nucleotide sequence reads TGTGCCAGCAGGGACAGGGATGGAGAGACCCAGTACTTC. The resulting protein is CASRDRDGETQYF.